A single sample is the source of the 17 T cell receptor beta chains below, sequenced in a study of shared clonotypes between healthy human individuals. CD45RO-negative CD8 cells positively selected for CCR7 made up the naive population, which excluded terminally differentiated effector memory CD45RA+ cells. Sequenced by immunoSEQ multiplex PCR; TCRdb stores in-frame clones only, minus some. Of millions of clones in the sample, 85% to 95% are singletons; the top ten hold roughly 1.8%. Sequencing was performed on naive CD8+ T cells from PBMCs. These TCRs come from a man younger than 35 in good health. Some clones in this sample may be carry-over from other donors' samples.

V gene TRBV7-9 combines with J gene TRBJ1-2, with TRBD1 as a possible D gene (6 bases). Trimming removed 5 bases at V and 6 bases at J, with 19 bases between. The germline V gene has CDR1 SEHNR and CDR2 FQNEAQ (reference sequence). This CDR3 contains 15 residues. The chain's CDR3 is CASSQAEGGRHGYTF. DNA for the CDR3: TGTGCCAGCAGCCAGGCTGAGGGGGGGCGGCATGGCTACACCTTC.

The rearrangement uses TRBV5-1 and TRBJ1-1, with a tentative D call TRBD1 (6 bases). There are 15 residues in the CDR3. Germline assignment: CDR1 SGHRS and CDR2 YFSETQ. The ends were cut back, 3 bases at V and 4 bases at J, with 16 bases in the middle. The CDR3 region has the DNA TGCGCCAGCAGCTACGAGGGGGGGATCGGCACTGAAGCTTTCTTT. It encodes CASSYEGGIGTEAFF.

V gene TRBV15 combines with J gene TRBJ2-5, with TRBD2 matching over 13 bases. V shed 3 bases and J 3 bases; nucleotides not matched to a gene: 1. The CDR3 has 15 amino acids. CDR1 and CDR2 from the germline V gene are LNHNV and YYDKDF (reference sequence). The CDR3 DNA is TGTGCCACCAGCAGGGGGACTAGCGGGAAAGAGACCCAGTACTTC. Its protein is CATSRGTSGKETQYF.

The V call is TRBV27, the J call TRBJ2-3; 8 nucleotides match TRBD2. CDR1 and CDR2 from the germline V gene are MNHEY and SMNVEV (reference sequence). The CDR3 sequence is 15 residues long. V lost 5 bases to trimming and J lost 4 bases; unmatched junction nucleotides: 8. The CDR3 coding sequence is TGTGCCAGCAGTGACGGGACTAGGGGTGCAGATACGCAGTATTTT. Translating gives CASSDGTRGADTQYF.

This chain joins TRBV4-2 and TRBJ2-3; 7 bases align to TRBD2. This CDR3 spans 18 amino acids. The V and J ends lost 1 base and 2 bases, in that order; junction bases with no gene match: 12. Germline V gene data show CDR1 as LGHNA and CDR2 as YNFKEQ. CDR3 amino acids: CASSQVAYGEGDTDTQYF. As DNA, the CDR3 is TGTGCCAGCAGCCAAGTGGCCTATGGGGAGGGAGACACAGATACGCAGTATTTT.

The chain carries TRBV27 and TRBJ2-3; no firm D call. CDR3 length: 12 residues. Per germline, CDR1 MNHEY and CDR2 SMNVEV (reference sequence). Trimming took off 5 bases at V and 6 bases at J, with 9 bases between the two ends. CDR3: CASSPRSDTQYF. CDR3 in DNA: TGTGCCAGCAGTCCCAGGTCGGATACGCAGTATTTT.

CDR3 bases: TGTGCCAGCAGCCAAACCCCCGGGATGGGGTTCCCAGATACGCAGTATTTT. Its translation: CASSQTPGMGFPDTQYF. The V gene is TRBV5-6, the J gene TRBJ2-3; D possibly corresponds to TRBD2 (5 bases). Germline values: CDR1 SGHDT, CDR2 YYEEEE. V lost 4 bases and J 4 bases, leaving 22 bases between the germline ends. The CDR3 consists of 17 residues.

The chain uses TRBV7-9 and TRBJ1-2, with D hard to call. V lost 0 bases and J lost 6, with 8 bases in between. CDR3 length equals 13 residues. Germline values: CDR1 SEHNR, CDR2 FQNEAQ (reference sequence). The CDR3 bases are TGTGCCAGCAGCTTAGCTCTGGCGGATGGCTACACCTTC. Its translation: CASSLALADGYTF.

This chain joins TRBV6-1 and TRBJ2-1; TRBD2 aligns across 11 bases. Germline V CDR1 and CDR2: MNHNS, SASEGT. The CDR3 is 13 residues long. The ends lost 6 bases at V and 5 bases at J; junction bases unmatched: 0. CDR3: CASRTSGDNEQFF. CDR3 coding DNA: TGTGCCAGCAGGACTAGCGGGGACAATGAGCAGTTCTTC.

In its sample, this clone was seen once. This chain links TRBV7-9 with TRBJ2-2; D gene uncertain. V lost 1 base to trimming and J lost 2 bases, with 11 bases between them. Germline V gene data show CDR1 as SEHNR and CDR2 as FQNEAQ (reference sequence). The length of the CDR3 is 16 residues. The CDR3 DNA reads as TGTGCCAGCAGCTTAGTAGTAGTCTTAAACACCGGGGAGCTGTTTTTT. The encoded protein is CASSLVVVLNTGELFF.

V gene TRBV18 combines with J gene TRBJ2-7, with 7 nucleotides matching TRBD1. Germline trimming cut 0 bases from V and 1 base from J; bases unmatched to any gene: 6. Germline CDR1 is KGHSH and CDR2 is LQKENI. The CDR3 runs 16 residues. This chain's CDR3 is CASSPPVKGASYEQYF. CDR3 nucleotide sequence: TGTGCCAGCTCACCACCCGTAAAGGGGGCTTCCTACGAGCAGTACTTC.

This chain uses TRBV7-6 with TRBJ1-3; 9 nucleotides line up with TRBD1. CDR1 is SGHVS and CDR2 is FNYEAQ in the germline V gene. J was trimmed by 4 bases and V by 5 bases; bases with no gene match: 6. The CDR3 has 15 residues. In DNA form, the CDR3 reads TGTGCCAGCAGCCTTGGGACAGGGCCAGGAAACACCATATATTTT. This translates into CASSLGTGPGNTIYF.

This chain joins TRBV5-4 and TRBJ2-3, with D tentatively TRBD1 (6 bases). With 0 bases removed from V and 0 bases from J, the gap between germline ends came to 14 bases. CDR3 length equals 17 residues. CDR1 SGHNT and CDR2 YYREEE come from the germline V gene (reference sequence). This chain's CDR3 is CASSLVEHRVSTDTQYF. CDR3 coding DNA: TGTGCCAGCAGCTTGGTGGAACACAGGGTTAGCACAGATACGCAGTATTTT.

This chain uses TRBV28 with TRBJ2-5; 9 bases line up with TRBD2. Trimming removed 6 bases from V and 5 bases from J; junction bases left unmatched: 10. CDR3 length equals 15 residues. The V gene's germline CDR1 is MDHEN and CDR2 SYDVKM. The CDR3 reads CASSTLAGVYETQYF. DNA for the CDR3: TGTGCCAGCAGCACATTAGCGGGAGTTTACGAGACCCAGTACTTC.

The gene calls are TRBV25-1 and TRBJ1-1; D not resolved. In germline, CDR1 is MGHDK, CDR2 SYGVNS. This CDR3 has 15 amino acids. The V gene lost 2 bases and the J gene lost 2 bases, with 12 bases spanning the gap. The CDR3 region is CASSERGPGNTEAFF. Written as DNA, the CDR3 is TGTGCCAGCAGTGAACGTGGGCCGGGCAACACTGAAGCTTTCTTT. Variable domain in full (rest from reference TRBV25-1 and TRBJ1-1): EADIYQTPRYLVIGTGKKITLECSQTMGHDKMYWYQQDPGMELHLIHYSYGVNSTEKGDLSSESTVSRIRTEHFPLTLESARPSHTSQYLCASSERGPGNTEAFFGQGTRLTVV.

The V call is TRBV19, the J call TRBJ2-3, with D perhaps TRBD1 or TRBD2 (6 bases each). The CDR3 spans 15 residues. With 2 bases removed from V and 5 bases from J, the gap between germline ends came to 14 bases. Germline loops: CDR1 LNHDA, CDR2 SQIVND (reference sequence). The CDR3 DNA reads TGTGCCAGTAGTATAAGGGGGGCAGGAGGAGATACGCAGTATTTT. Protein sequence: CASSIRGAGGDTQYF. Full variable domain (missing parts from reference TRBV19 and TRBJ2-3): DGGITQSPKYLFRKEGQNVTLSCEQNLNHDAMYWYRQDPGQGLRLIYYSQIVNDFQKGDIAEGYSVSREKKESFPLTVTSAQKNPTAFYLCASSIRGAGGDTQYFGPGTRLTVL.

The chain combines TRBV27 with TRBJ1-5; 9 positions agree with TRBD1. Germline CDR1 is MNHEY and CDR2 is SMNVEV (reference sequence). V shed 6 bases, J shed 4 bases, and the junction held 7 bases outside the gene matches. The CDR3 is made up of 15 amino acids. CDR3 residues: CASSPDRGWNQPQHF. The CDR3 coding sequence is TGTGCCAGCAGCCCGGACAGGGGTTGGAATCAGCCCCAGCATTTT.